This TCR beta chain was recovered during a study of shared clonotypes between healthy human individuals. The assay was immunoSEQ multiplex PCR, and TCRdb's table has in-frame clones only and misses some. The sample comprises millions of clones, about 92% of which are singletons, and over 0.12% rests with the top ten. The source is a man aged 18 to 29 in good health. Sequencing was carried out using naive CD4+ T cells sorted from blood. Subset indicated: CD45RA+ positively selected.

The CDR3 coding sequence is TGTGCCAGCACAACCGGGGGGGTTGGCCCCCTTTACGAGCAGTACTTC. It translates to CASTTGGVGPLYEQYF. The V call is TRBV5-4, the J call TRBJ2-5; TRBD2 aligns across 8 bases. The J call may not be correct, given that the DNA end is closer to TRBJ2-7. Germline V gives CDR1 SGHNT, CDR2 YYREEE (reference sequence). The CDR3 sequence is 16 residues long.